Listed below are T cell receptor beta chains from one sample, sequenced in a study of control samples from healthy donors and cancer patients. Data came from immunoSEQ multiplex PCR; TCRdb stores just in-frame clones and leaves some out. The table lists over 10,000 clones, just under 95% of them singletons. The sequenced sample was PBMCs. These TCRs come from a man older than 75 with lung cancer. The CDR3 runs from the conserved cysteine through the conserved F or W. A D gene is named only where the DNA matches it firmly. Part of the rows lack a size; the others show once, few, many or a class for expanded clones.

TRBJ2-3 NA TRBV2 NA CASRTGSPTDTQYF TGTGCCAGCAGAACCGGGAGTCCCACAGATACGCAGTATTTT
TRBJ2-2 NA TRBV5-1 NA CASSLLGGSTGELFF TGCGCCAGCAGCTTGTTGGGGGGCTCCACCGGGGAGCTGTTTTTT
TRBJ1-1 TRBD1 TRBV6-5 NA CASSSSSLTGGTEAFF TGTGCCAGCAGTTCATCGTCACTCACAGGGGGCACTGAAGCTTTCTTT
TRBJ1-6 TRBD1 TRBV6-2/TRBV6-3 NA CASSYVGQGTSYNSPLHF TGTGCCAGCAGTTACGTGGGACAGGGAACCTCCTATAATTCACCCCTCCACTTT
TRBJ2-4 TRBD1 TRBV7-2 NA CASSLQQGAGIQYF TGTGCCAGCAGCTTGCAACAGGGGGCGGGCATTCAGTACTTC
TRBJ1-6 NA TRBV7-8 once CASSLPVSPLHF TGTGCCAGCAGCTTACCGGTCTCACCCCTCCACTTT
TRBJ1-1 NA TRBV12-3/TRBV12-4 NA CASSLRQAFF TGTGCCAGCAGTTTACGCCAAGCTTTCTTT
TRBJ1-5 NA TRBV6-4 once CASSDEKGYQVVVGTPPNQPQHF TGTGCCAGCAGTGACGAAAAAGGATATCAAGTAGTTGTTGGGACCCCTCCGAATCAGCCCCAGCATTTT
TRBJ2-1 NA TRBV2 NA CASSLSYNEQFF TGTGCCAGCAGCCTAAGCTACAATGAGCAGTTCTTC
TRBJ1-2 NA TRBV5-1 once CASSLEVSGQDGYTF TGCGCCAGCAGCTTGGAGGTGTCTGGCCAGGATGGCTACACCTTC
TRBJ2-3 TRBD1 TRBV3-1/TRBV3-2 NA CASSQESGGRGFTDTQYF TGTGCCAGCAGCCAAGAGTCAGGGGGCAGGGGATTTACAGATACGCAGTATTTT
TRBJ1-3 NA TRBV5-1 once CASSPVGEEAGNTIYF TGCGCCAGCAGCCCGGTGGGGGAGGAAGCTGGAAACACCATATATTTT
TRBJ1-1 NA TRBV6-5 NA CASTRDVETEAFF TGTGCCAGCACCCGGGACGTGGAGACTGAAGCTTTCTTT
TRBJ2-2 NA TRBV28 NA CASSPTGAGTGELFF TGTGCCAGCAGTCCCACAGGGGCGGGGACCGGGGAGCTGTTTTTT
TRBJ1-1 NA TRBV24-1 NA CATRGPGSGDTEAFF TGTGCCACCAGGGGGCCAGGGTCGGGGGACACTGAAGCTTTCTTT
TRBJ1-1 NA TRBV7-2 NA CASSLQPNTEAFF TGTGCCAGCAGCTTACAGCCGAACACTGAAGCTTTCTTT
TRBJ1-1 NA TRBV5-6 NA CASSWGFEGYTNTEAFF TGTGCCAGCAGCTGGGGGTTCGAGGGGTATACCAACACTGAAGCTTTCTTT
TRBJ2-5 NA TRBV5-8 NA CASSLDREKTQYF TGTGCCAGCAGCTTGGACAGGGAGAAGACCCAGTACTTC
TRBJ1-5 NA TRBV7-2 NA CASRTGINQPQHF TGTGCCAGCAGGACAGGTATCAATCAGCCCCAGCATTTT
TRBJ1-2 NA TRBV5-4 NA CASSPRGGNYGYTF TGTGCCAGCAGCCCTAGGGGGGGGAACTATGGCTACACCTTC
TRBJ1-5 NA TRBV6-4 NA CASRSRPLNSNQPQHF TGTGCCAGCAGGTCCCGACCTCTTAACAGCAATCAGCCCCAGCATTTT
TRBJ1-5 NA TRBV28 NA CASTSSGGNRHF TGTGCCAGCACCTCCTCTGGGGGAAATCGGCATTTT
TRBJ1-6 NA TRBV7-9 NA CASRNGRGFYNSPLHF TGTGCCAGCAGAAACGGACGGGGGTTCTATAATTCACCCCTCCACTTT
TRBJ1-4 NA TRBV9 NA CASSGQPAEEKLFF TGTGCCAGCAGCGGACAGCCGGCGGAGGAAAAACTGTTTTTT
TRBJ2-1 NA TRBV21-1 NA CASSPGRGGALNEQFF TGTGCCAGCAGCCCCGGGCGGGGCGGGGCTCTCAATGAGCAGTTCTTC